The present T cell receptor beta chain was sequenced within a study of blood T cell repertoires in COVID-19. Using immunoSEQ multiplex PCR, the repertoire was profiled, and TCRdb retains in-frame clones only, with some absent. The sample holds 250,000 to 300,000 clones; 86% are singletons and the top ten take over 10%. The ends lost 2 bases at V and 5 bases at J; junction bases unmatched: 11. The CDR3 has 17 amino acids. Germline CDR1 LGHNA, CDR2 YSLEER. The chain recombines TRBV4-3 with TRBJ2-5, with 10 bases matching TRBD2. Material: peripheral blood. This sequence originates from a woman aged 70-85 years with COVID-19, enrolled during active disease. CDR3 region: CASSQLAGANEVETQYF. For the CDR3, the DNA is TGCGCCAGCAGCCAACTAGCGGGGGCAAACGAGGTGGAGACCCAGTACTTC.